A single sample gave rise to the 4 T cell receptor beta chains below, sequenced in a study of T cells after somatic rescue of genetic block. The protocol was immunoSEQ multiplex PCR, while the TCRdb copy is restricted to in-frame clones and leaves out a portion. The sample lists over 55,000 clones, 92% occurring once. The sample comprised peripheral blood mononuclear cells (PBMCs). Source of these receptors: a man aged 35 to 55.

This CDR3 is CASSLRLAGVSTDTQYF. As DNA, the CDR3 is TGTGCCAGCAGCTTAAGACTAGCGGGAGTGAGCACAGATACGCAGTATTTT. V gene TRBV7-2 combines with J gene TRBJ2-3, with 12 bases that match TRBD2. The CDR3 is made up of 17 amino acids. Germline values: CDR1 SGHTA, CDR2 FQGNSA. The V and J ends lost 2 bases and 0 bases, in that order; junction bases with no gene match: 3.

Remarks on this clone: Its ends do not fully match the called genes, so a read error is possible. The chain is built from TRBV29-1 and TRBJ2-7, with 7 bases identical to TRBD1. The germline V gene encodes CDR1 SQVTM and CDR2 ANQGSEA. The CDR3 length is 14 residues. In DNA, the CDR3 is TGCAGCGTTCAAGAGGGACAGACCCTGTACGAGCAGTACTTC. Its translation: CSVQEGQTLYEQYF.

The chain links TRBV6-1 to TRBJ1-5; TRBD1 is a possible D gene (6 bases). The germline CDR1 and CDR2 sequences are MNHNS and SASEGT. The length of the CDR3 is 13 residues. With 6 bases removed from V and 5 bases from J, the gap between germline ends came to 11 bases. DNA for the CDR3: TGTGCCAGCAGCCGGACAGCCGATCAGCCCCAGCATTTT. Its translation is CASSRTADQPQHF.

The chain joins TRBV19 to TRBJ1-6; tentative D call: TRBD1 (5 bases). Trimming stripped 3 bases from V and 9 bases from J, with 12 bases between. Germline CDR1 and CDR2: LNHDA and SQIVND (reference sequence). CDR3 length: 14 amino acids. For the CDR3, the DNA is TGTGCCAGTAGTATTCGGGACGGCTCTTCACCCCTCCACTTT. Encoded protein: CASSIRDGSSPLHF.